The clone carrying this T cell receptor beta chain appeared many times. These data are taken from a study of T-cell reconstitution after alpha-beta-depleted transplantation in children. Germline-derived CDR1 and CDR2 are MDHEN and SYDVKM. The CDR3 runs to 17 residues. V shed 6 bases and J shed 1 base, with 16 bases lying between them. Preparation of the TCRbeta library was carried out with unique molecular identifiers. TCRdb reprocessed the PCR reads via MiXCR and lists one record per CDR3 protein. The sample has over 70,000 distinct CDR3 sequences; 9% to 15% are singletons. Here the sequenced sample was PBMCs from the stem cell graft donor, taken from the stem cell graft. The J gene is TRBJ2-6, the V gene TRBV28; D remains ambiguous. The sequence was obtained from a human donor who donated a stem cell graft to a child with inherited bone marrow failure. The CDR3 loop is CASSHPDPTSGANVLTF. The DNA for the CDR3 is TGTGCCAGCAGCCACCCTGACCCTACTTCTGGGGCCAACGTCCTGACTTTC.